These T cell receptor beta chains were read from a single sample in a study of T cell repertoires in cytomegalovirus infection. TCRdb fed the reads into MiXCR, producing one record per CDR3 protein. The sample records 200,000 to 300,000 distinct CDR3 sequences, roughly an eighth being singletons. Source material: PBMCs. These receptor sequences come from a human donor in good health (CMV status not recorded). Some clones in this sample may be carry-over from other donors' samples. Both conserved end residues are part of each CDR3. The D gene is left open where the match is weak. Some rows have no size entry. The others give once, few or many, or a class for an expanded clone.

>TRBD1|many|TRBJ1-5|TRBV20-1
CSASGTGSQPQHF
TGCAGTGCTAGCGGGACAGGGAGTCAGCCCCAGCATTTT
>TRBD2|-|TRBJ2-3|TRBV20-1
CSASRTSGRGPDTQYF
TGCAGTGCTAGTAGGACTAGCGGGAGAGGTCCAGATACGCAGTATTTT
>-|-|TRBJ1-1|TRBV20-1
CSARQGAAEAFF
TGCAGTGCTAGACAGGGAGCCGCTGAAGCTTTCTTT
>-|-|TRBJ1-4|TRBV4-1
CASSPRTALNEKLFF
TGCGCCAGCAGCCCTAGGACGGCCTTAAATGAAAAACTGTTTTTT
>TRBD2|-|TRBJ2-7|TRBV7-9
CASSSKRDLPFSVQYF
TGTGCCAGCAGCTCCAAGCGGGACCTACCCTTCAGCGTGCAGTACTTC
>TRBD2|-|TRBJ2-7|TRBV19
CASSPLGTSGTYEQYF
TGTGCCAGTAGTCCCCTGGGGACTAGCGGGACTTACGAGCAGTACTTC
>TRBD1|many|TRBJ2-3|TRBV7-2
CASSLAGTGGTDTQYF
TGTGCCAGCAGCTTAGCGGGGACAGGGGGCACAGATACGCAGTATTTT
>-|-|TRBJ1-3|TRBV29-1
CSVEDLGNTIYF
TGCAGCGTTGAAGATTTGGGAAACACCATATATTTT
>TRBD1|few|TRBJ2-1|TRBV5-1
CASSLTGGSEQFF
TGCGCCAGCAGCTTAACAGGGGGCAGTGAGCAGTTCTTC
>-|-|TRBJ1-5|TRBV7-2
CASSPGWVSNQPQHF
TGTGCCAGCAGCCCCGGGTGGGTTAGCAATCAGCCCCAGCATTTT
>TRBD1|few|TRBJ1-2|TRBV6-6
CASKRGTDYGYTF
TGTGCCAGCAAACGCGGGACAGACTATGGCTACACCTTC
>TRBD1|few|TRBJ1-2|TRBV12-3/TRBV12-4
CASRIGTGSGYTF
TGTGCCAGTAGAATTGGGACAGGGAGTGGCTACACCTTC
>-|many|TRBJ2-3|TRBV29-1
CSVEGARAASTDTQYF
TGCAGCGTTGAAGGTGCGAGAGCGGCTAGCACAGATACGCAGTATTTT
>-|few|TRBJ1-2|TRBV5-1
CASSLEDGDYGYTF
TGCGCCAGCAGCTTGGAAGATGGGGACTATGGCTACACCTTC
>-|many|TRBJ2-1|TRBV2
CASSEVQYNEQFF
TGTGCCAGCAGTGAGGTACAGTACAATGAGCAGTTCTTC
>TRBD1|-|TRBJ2-7|TRBV7-2
CASRTGGSTYEQYF
TGTGCCAGCAGGACAGGGGGCTCAACCTACGAGCAGTACTTC
>-|-|TRBJ2-7|TRBV15
CATSRGQSPRSGQVEQYF
TGTGCCACCAGCAGAGGCCAATCCCCCCGGAGCGGGCAAGTCGAGCAGTACTTC
>-|-|TRBJ2-1|TRBV7-9
CASSLGDSDYNEQFF
TGTGCCAGCAGCTTAGGGGACTCTGATTACAATGAGCAGTTCTTC
>-|-|TRBJ1-1|TRBV10-3
CAISERTGMAEAFF
TGTGCCATCAGTGAACGAACAGGGATGGCTGAAGCTTTCTTT
>-|-|TRBJ2-3|TRBV29-1
CSVLGRSGAPDTQYF
TGCAGCGTTCTAGGTAGATCCGGGGCTCCAGATACGCAGTATTTT
>TRBD1|many|TRBJ2-7|TRBV11-3
CASSSTGQLYF
TGTGCCAGCAGCTCTACGGGACAGCTTTACTTC
>TRBD1|few|TRBJ2-1|TRBV7-9
CASSLQGQGHNEQFF
TGTGCCAGCAGCTTACAGGGACAGGGACACAATGAGCAGTTCTTC
>TRBD1|many|TRBJ2-3|TRBV7-2
CASRLGTGPTDTQYF
TGTGCCAGCAGACTCGGGACAGGACCCACAGATACGCAGTATTTT
>TRBD2|few|TRBJ2-4|TRBV10-2
CASSEGAGDIQYF
TGCGCCAGCAGTGAAGGGGCGGGGGACATTCAGTACTTC
>-|few|TRBJ2-7|TRBV20-1
CSARDLKRMGNEQYF
TGCAGTGCTAGAGATCTGAAGCGCATGGGGAACGAGCAGTACTTC
>TRBD2|many|TRBJ2-1|TRBV7-3
CASSLPIGLGNNEQFF
TGTGCCAGCAGCTTACCAATCGGACTAGGGAACAATGAGCAGTTCTTC
>-|many|TRBJ2-3|TRBV29-1
CSPGGGRGYTQYF
TGCAGCCCCGGGGGCGGGAGAGGGTATACGCAGTATTTT
>-|many|TRBJ2-7|TRBV7-2
CASSLELDSLYEQYF
TGTGCCAGCAGCTTAGAACTGGACAGCCTTTACGAGCAGTACTTC
>-|-|TRBJ1-3|TRBV18
CASSPETSSGNTIYF
TGTGCCAGCTCACCAGAAACCAGCTCTGGAAACACCATATATTTT
>-|many|TRBJ2-1|TRBV6-2/TRBV6-3
CASTRPQTPNEQFF
TGTGCCAGCACCCGGCCCCAGACCCCGAATGAGCAGTTCTTC
>TRBD2|-|TRBJ2-2|TRBV28
CASSPGLLTGELFF
TGTGCCAGCAGTCCGGGACTACTAACCGGGGAGCTGTTTTTT
>TRBD2|-|TRBJ2-1|TRBV28
CASSFWVTSGYNEQFF
TGTGCCAGCAGTTTCTGGGTGACTAGCGGATACAATGAGCAGTTCTTC
>TRBD2|-|TRBJ2-1|TRBV4-2
CASSQEGGGNYNEQFF
TGTGCCAGCAGCCAAGAAGGCGGGGGAAACTACAATGAGCAGTTCTTC
>-|many|TRBJ2-1|TRBV6-2/TRBV6-3
CASSYHVGLGGSYNEQFF
TGTGCCAGCAGTTACCACGTTGGACTGGGGGGCTCCTACAATGAGCAGTTCTTC
>-|many|TRBJ2-4|TRBV7-2
CASSLVGFAARENIQYF
TGTGCCAGCAGCTTAGTGGGATTCGCTGCAAGAGAAAACATTCAGTACTTC
>TRBD1|-|TRBJ2-2|TRBV2
CASSPDRGRTGELFF
TGTGCCAGCAGTCCGGACAGGGGCCGCACCGGGGAGCTGTTTTTT
>-|-|TRBJ1-5|TRBV14
CASSRGFGQPQHF
TGTGCCAGCAGTCGGGGCTTCGGACAGCCCCAGCATTTT
>TRBD1|-|TRBJ1-2|TRBV29-1
CSVEDQSRDRGYGYTF
TGCAGCGTTGAAGATCAAAGTCGGGACAGAGGCTATGGCTACACCTTC
>-|few|TRBJ2-5|TRBV29-1
CSVEGQVRETQYF
TGCAGCGTTGAAGGACAGGTTAGGGAGACCCAGTACTTC
>TRBD2|many|TRBJ2-1|TRBV12-3/TRBV12-4
CASSLTSGGAEQFF
TGTGCCAGCAGTTTAACTAGCGGGGGGGCTGAGCAGTTCTTC
>TRBD2|few|TRBJ2-5|TRBV5-4
CASSMGLAGGVETQYF
TGTGCCAGCAGCATGGGACTAGCGGGGGGCGTAGAGACCCAGTACTTC
>TRBD1|many|TRBJ1-1|TRBV28
CASSLPGQGATEAFF
TGTGCCAGCAGTCTCCCGGGACAGGGGGCCACTGAAGCTTTCTTT
>TRBD1|few|TRBJ2-2|TRBV7-9
CASSPTGTGTNTGELFF
TGTGCCAGCAGCCCCACCGGGACAGGGACCAACACCGGGGAGCTGTTTTTT
>-|many|TRBJ1-3|TRBV20-1
CSAINWDAGPGNTIYF
TGCAGTGCCATAAACTGGGACGCCGGACCTGGAAACACCATATATTTT
>-|-|TRBJ2-3|TRBV10-2
CASSSDYHGTDTQYF
TGCGCCAGCAGTTCGGACTACCACGGCACAGATACGCAGTATTTT
>TRBD1|-|TRBJ2-6|TRBV20-1
CSARDGDRGSGANVLTF
TGCAGTGCTAGAGATGGGGACAGGGGATCTGGGGCCAACGTCCTGACTTTC
>TRBD2|few|TRBJ2-7|TRBV11-2
CASSLRAAGASGRASYEQYF
TGTGCCAGCAGCCTAAGAGCGGCGGGCGCTAGCGGGAGGGCCTCCTACGAGCAGTACTTC
>-|few|TRBJ2-1|TRBV3-1
CASWGGTGTYNEQFF
TGTGCCAGCTGGGGTGGGACGGGGACCTACAATGAGCAGTTCTTC
>TRBD1|-|TRBJ1-1|TRBV5-1
CASSWTGSNTEAFF
TGCGCCAGCAGCTGGACAGGGTCGAACACTGAAGCTTTCTTT
>TRBD2|-|TRBJ2-1|TRBV3-1
CASSPKAGGPVNEQFF
TGTGCCAGCAGCCCGAAGGCGGGGGGGCCGGTAAATGAGCAGTTCTTC
>-|many|TRBJ2-1|TRBV5-1
CASSSVRQQFF
TGCGCCAGCAGCTCCGTACGACAGCAGTTCTTC